What follows describes a single T cell receptor (beta chain). It has no known antigen specificity. Base qualities are not recorded, but no much larger clone differs from it by a single base. The cohort consisted of 670 or so healthy bone marrow donors. Cohort members were all nominally healthy when sampled, although unrecorded immune exposures were likely present. The donor tested CMV seronegative, placing the donor among the approximately 360 seronegative members of the cohort. A peripheral blood sample was collected from each donor, and TCR beta sequencing was performed on peripheral blood mononuclear cells. The Qiagen DNeasy Blood Extraction Kit was used to extract genomic DNA from the blood cell samples. These data come from a study of cytomegalovirus exposure and HLA in healthy donors (dated by TCRdb to the late 2010s). About the full investigation: An earlier analysis of several hundred of the donors reported 276 Gb of sequence data and 95 million to 140 million unique TCR beta sequences obtained from about 180 million T cells. Roughly 320 gigabases of sequencing data and around 85 million unique TCR sequences made up an early release that covered approximately 700 HLA-typed donors. The genetic ancestry cluster associated with self-reported Caucasian donors included about four fifths of the 300 to 400 genotyped donors. The study aimed to test whether cataloging public T cell receptors could reveal signatures of past pathogen exposure. The study used immunosequencing to profile the T cell repertoires of approximately 690 subjects and linked those repertoires to cytomegalovirus serostatus. Besides the first cohort of around 700 subjects, a separate validation cohort made up of some 110 different subjects was used. To predict cytomegalovirus infection status, the study combined high-throughput TCR immunosequencing, statistical association of individual TCRs with disease status, and machine learning. A later analysis re-analyzed previously published TCR beta repertoires from about 730 donors and added high-resolution HLA genotyping to study TCR occurrence patterns. The later analysis used no new phenotypic data to find candidate immune exposures, relying instead on TCR beta sequences and their occurrence across donors. In an earlier analysis of roughly 580 of the donors, high-throughput TCR beta sequencing was used to judge whether each TCR beta V gene segment behaved as functional or pseudogenic. Donor age, sex, ethnicity and CMV serostatus were collected together with the repertoire data. A later genetic analysis used genome-wide SNP genotypes for about 65% of the 666 donors, treating that subset as a discovery cohort. All discovery cohort repertoires had been generated using a single sequencing platform. HLA typing covered class I and class II loci at four-digit resolution. The number of typed donors differed by locus: about 629-630 for A, B, C, DRB1 and DQB1; some 500 for DQA1; 606 for DPA1; and 400 to 480 for DPB1. Four or five DR-DQ haplotypes were handled as single units for association and clustering because linkage in the cohort was strong. Across 300 to 400 genotyped donors of the cohort, an average of roughly 230,000 unique TCR beta nucleotide sequences per donor were sequenced, and 15% to 20% of those sequences were non-productive.

Paper-wide results and their limitations: According to a later genetic analysis, donors in an Asian-associated ancestry cluster had fewer N-insertions in productive TCRs than the roughly 700-donor mean. A later analysis associated 15,000 or so TCR beta sequences with specific HLA alleles at a false discovery rate of 0.05. Because HLA typing was missing for some donors at each locus, association tests included only the typed subset. The cohort was sequenced for TCR beta chains only, and without alpha or paired-chain data the features that could be detected were limited. Linkage disequilibrium might explain the correlated functional status among segregating V segments, but an unknown experimental factor could not be ruled out. A further reported finding was that TCR beta sequences accurately predicted the HLA-A and HLA-B alleles for most subjects in the first cohort. Cytomegalovirus status was reported to be diagnosed by the classifier with high specificity and sensitivity in both the original and validation cohorts. The presence/absence analyses assumed that sequencing depth was roughly uniform across donors, and that assumption may not be true. A later analysis found that TCR association rates varied across HLA loci, with DRB1 alleles showing the most associated TCRs and HLA-C alleles the fewest. Compared with equally common non-associated chains, HLA-associated TCR beta chains in a later analysis were more clonally expanded and had lower generation probabilities. A cluster of highly shared sequence variants was judged likely to be a technical artifact of the sequencing pipeline. In an earlier analysis of around 600 of the donors, most TCR beta V segments were observed in productive rearrangements about 87% or about 30% of the time, broadly matching IMGT annotations. According to the authors, the approach could potentially be generalized to other disease states and immunological phenotypes. Several of the top co-occurrence clusters appeared to be linked to parvovirus B19, influenza, CMV and Epstein-Barr virus, according to a later analysis. Around 16 rarely observed V segments, including chromosome 9 orphons, were excluded from the earlier analysis of about 600 of the donors because counts were too low. Most CMV-associated TCR beta chains appeared to be HLA-restricted in a later analysis, and the HLA associations seemed to be driven largely by CMV exposure. While some public TCRs were present in many individuals, most TCR sequences turned up only very rarely across donors. Some IMGT-functional V segments, including TRBV6-2 and TRBV6-3, could not be distinguished by the 87-base-pair reads and were therefore excluded. A few of the identified cytomegalovirus-associated TCR beta chains were confirmed in vitro to be specific for cytomegalovirus antigens. A total of fewer than 200 TCR beta chains were listed by the study as associated with cytomegalovirus. The only immune exposure information available for the cohort was CMV serostatus. When HLA alleles, especially DR and DQ, strongly co-occurred, attributing TCR associations to individual alleles was difficult. In a later genetic analysis, a missense DCLRE1C variant was associated with V-gene and J-gene trimming of TCR beta chains, and the association was replicated in an independent cohort.

The CDR1 and CDR2 encoded by the germline V gene are SGHTA and FQGNSA. Germline trimming: 6 bases from V, 4 bases from J; junction bases outside gene matches: 7. The CDR3 runs 14 amino acids, cysteine and phenylalanine included. Of the read, only the CDR3 DNA is kept; its 42 bases are in frame from base 1. Libraries were constructed by the immunoSEQ multiplex PCR assay. For the multiplex PCR, a mixture combining 60 forward primers for TCR Vbeta segments and 13 reverse primers for TCR Jbeta segments was used. The CDR3 region of rearranged TCR beta genes was amplified from genomic DNA by a multiplex PCR assay. On the Illumina HiSeq System, the amplified TCR beta libraries were sequenced as 87-base-pair reads. The paper's data handling went like this. A later analysis counted some 80 million unique TCR beta chains across the 640 or so repertoires, and 10 million to 11 million of these chains were shared by at least two donors. To remove PCR and sequencing errors, raw reads were error-corrected and collapsed into unique sequences using a nearest-neighbor algorithm that merged closely related sequences. V, D and J gene segments were assigned by aligning CDR3 sequences to IMGT reference sequences. For a sequence to be retained, at least a six-nucleotide match to both a V gene segment and a J gene segment was required. Rearrangements were classified as productive when the CDR3 lacked stop codons and remained in frame with V and J, and all other rearrangements were classified as non-productive. Following IMGT convention, CDR3 was defined as the stretch from the second conserved V-encoded cysteine up to the conserved J-encoded phenylalanine. The earlier analysis of 450 to 750 of the donors excluded any sequence lacking an unambiguous match to a single V gene segment. In an earlier analysis of a few hundred of the donors, V segments were called functional above 56.7% productive rearrangements and were called segregating when the between-donor standard deviation exceeded 5%. A statistical classification framework was built for diagnosing cytomegalovirus status from the catalog of TCR beta chain sequences. In a later analysis, TCR nucleotide sequences were compared against IMGT/GENE-DB human TR gene sequences so that V and J genes could be assigned. Using the TCRdist pipeline, a later analysis assigned CDR3 sequences along with most-parsimonious VDJ recombination scenarios. In a later analysis, each TCR beta chain was defined by its CDR3 amino acid sequence together with its V-gene family, and reads lacking a unique V-gene family were excluded. As a way to deal with suspected cross-contamination and a sequencing artifact, a later analysis dropped roughly 600 nucleotide sequences that were highly shared and had low generation probability. In a later analysis, a clonal expansion index was calculated for each public chain from normalized within-repertoire ranks of inferred template counts. In a later analysis, generation probabilities were computed using a VDJ recombination model fitted to out-of-frame rearrangements, and the results were checked against IGoR. A later analysis scored TCR-TCR, TCR-HLA and TCR-CMV co-occurrence with hypergeometric tests, applying a repertoire-size bias correction to TCR pairs. A later analysis estimated false discovery rates by permuting HLA or CMV assignments 20 times. A later analysis grouped co-occurring TCRs with DBSCAN, adding TCRdist sequence similarity when clustering within HLA-allele-positive subsets. Repertoires with fewer than 30,000 or more than 120,000 public chains were left out of co-occurrence clustering, as were four to six repertoires with anomalous nucleotide sharing. TCRdb re-hosts the immuneACCESS table, in-frame sequences only. Its copies lack some clones; in the studies checked, an unresolved V gene accounts for under half of them, and the cause for the rest is not known. V and J calls and clone size are given by that table; D and trimming were obtained from the DNA. In this sample the table shows about 180,000 clones, about three quarters of which occur a single time. Of the sample, roughly 1.4% is held by the ten largest clones.

The TCR comes from a man younger than 35 in good health and CMV-seronegative. The sample was PBMCs. This chain is built from TRBV7-2 and TRBJ2-3, with 7 bases matching TRBD2. The DNA reads TGTGCCAGCAGACCTACTAGCGTACCAGATACGCAGTATTTT. Its protein is CASRPTSVPDTQYF.